This T cell receptor (beta chain) was sequenced for a study of blood T cell repertoires in COVID-19. Whole-study context: The cDNA or gDNA used as material had been derived from T cells, B-cell-depleted T cells, or PBMCs.

Data came from immunoSEQ multiplex PCR; TCRdb stores just in-frame clones and leaves some out. This table has approximately 150,000 clones, around 80% appearing once. With V trimmed by 3 bases and J by 6 bases, 15 bases remained unmatched. The CDR3 runs 17 residues. From germline, CDR1 is SGHAT and CDR2 FQNNGV. Material: peripheral blood. This receptor was taken from a man aged 60 to 75 with acute or convalescent COVID-19. The chain joins TRBV11-2 to TRBJ2-7; 9 bases are shared with TRBD2. The CDR3 nucleotides are TGTGCCAGCAGCTTCAATCCTCCGGCTAGCGGGATTGGCGAGCAGTACTTC. Translating it yields CASSFNPPASGIGEQYF.